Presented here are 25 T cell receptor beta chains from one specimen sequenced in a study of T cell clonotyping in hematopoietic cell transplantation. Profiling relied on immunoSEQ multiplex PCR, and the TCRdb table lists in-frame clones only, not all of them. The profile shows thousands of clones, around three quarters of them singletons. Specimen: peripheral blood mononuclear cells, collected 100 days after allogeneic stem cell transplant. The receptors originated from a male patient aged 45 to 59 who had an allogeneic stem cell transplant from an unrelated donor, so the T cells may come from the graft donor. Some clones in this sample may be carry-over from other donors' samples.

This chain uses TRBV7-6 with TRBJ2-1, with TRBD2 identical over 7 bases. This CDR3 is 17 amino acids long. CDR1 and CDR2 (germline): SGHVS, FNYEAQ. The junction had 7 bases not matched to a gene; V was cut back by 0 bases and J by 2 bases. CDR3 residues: CASSLAQGGSAYNEQFF. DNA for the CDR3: TGTGCCAGCAGCTTAGCGCAGGGAGGGAGTGCCTACAATGAGCAGTTCTTC.

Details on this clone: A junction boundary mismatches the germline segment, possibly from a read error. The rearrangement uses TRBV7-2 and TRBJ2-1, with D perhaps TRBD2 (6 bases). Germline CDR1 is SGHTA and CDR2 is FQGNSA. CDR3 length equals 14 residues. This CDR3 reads CASSLSSVYNEQFF. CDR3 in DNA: TGTGCCAGTAGCTTATCTAGCGTCTACAATGAGCAGTTCTTC.

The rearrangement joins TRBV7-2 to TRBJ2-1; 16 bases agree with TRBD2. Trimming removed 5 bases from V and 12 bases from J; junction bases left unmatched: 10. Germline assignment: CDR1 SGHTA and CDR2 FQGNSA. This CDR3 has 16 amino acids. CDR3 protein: CASSPGTSGRAWGQFF. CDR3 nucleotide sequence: TGTGCCAGCAGCCCGGGGACTAGCGGGAGGGCGTGGGGGCAGTTCTTC.

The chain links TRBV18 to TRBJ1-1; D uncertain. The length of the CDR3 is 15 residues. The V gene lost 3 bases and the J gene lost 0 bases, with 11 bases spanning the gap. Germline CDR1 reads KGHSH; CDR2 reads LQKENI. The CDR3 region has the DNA TGTGCCAGCTCACCCGAGAGTTACATGAACACTGAAGCTTTCTTT. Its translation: CASSPESYMNTEAFF.

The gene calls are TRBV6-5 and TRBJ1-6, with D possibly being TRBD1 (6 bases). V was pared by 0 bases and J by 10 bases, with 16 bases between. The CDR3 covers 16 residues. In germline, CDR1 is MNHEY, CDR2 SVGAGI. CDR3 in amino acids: CASSYSGAEFGSPLHF. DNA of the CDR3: TGTGCCAGCAGTTACTCGGGGGCGGAATTCGGGTCACCCCTCCACTTT.

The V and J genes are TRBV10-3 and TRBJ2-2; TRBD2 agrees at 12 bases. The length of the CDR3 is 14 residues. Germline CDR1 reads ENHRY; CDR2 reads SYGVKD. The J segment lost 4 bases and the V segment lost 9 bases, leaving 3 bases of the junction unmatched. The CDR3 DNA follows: TGTGCCATTGGACTAGCGGGAACCACCGGGGAGCTGTTTTTT. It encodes CAIGLAGTTGELFF.

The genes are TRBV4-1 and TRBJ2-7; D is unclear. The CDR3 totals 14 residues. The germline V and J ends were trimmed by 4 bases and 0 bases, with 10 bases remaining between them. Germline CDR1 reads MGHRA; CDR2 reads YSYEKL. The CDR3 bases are TGCGCCAGCAGCCGAACCTCGTCCTCCTACGAGCAGTACTTC. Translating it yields CASSRTSSSYEQYF.

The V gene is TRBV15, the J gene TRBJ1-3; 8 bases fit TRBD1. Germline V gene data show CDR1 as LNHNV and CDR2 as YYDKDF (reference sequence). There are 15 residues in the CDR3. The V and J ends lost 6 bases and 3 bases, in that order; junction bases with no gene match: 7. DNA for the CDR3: TGTGCCACCAGGCAGGGAACAGGGGGTGGAAACACCATATATTTT. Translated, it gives CATRQGTGGGNTIYF.

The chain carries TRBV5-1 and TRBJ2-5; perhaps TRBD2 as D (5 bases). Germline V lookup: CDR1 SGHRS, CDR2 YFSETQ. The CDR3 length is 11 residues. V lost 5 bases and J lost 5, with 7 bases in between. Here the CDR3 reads CASSSGETQYF. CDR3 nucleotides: TGCGCCAGCAGTTCGGGGGAGACCCAGTACTTC.

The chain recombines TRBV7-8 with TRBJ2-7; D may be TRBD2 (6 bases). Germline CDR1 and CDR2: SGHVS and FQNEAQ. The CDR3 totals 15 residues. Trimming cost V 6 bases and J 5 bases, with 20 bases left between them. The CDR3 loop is CASRLPGDGKDEQYF. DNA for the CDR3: TGTGCCAGCAGACTCCCGGGGGACGGCAAGGACGAGCAGTACTTC.

The CDR3 here is CAISDAVRSPYGYTF. The CDR3 DNA follows: TGTGCCATCAGTGATGCCGTCAGGAGCCCCTATGGCTACACCTTC. The J gene is TRBJ1-2, the V gene TRBV10-3; D not certain. Per germline, CDR1 ENHRY and CDR2 SYGVKD. The CDR3 contains 15 residues. V was pared by 3 bases and J by 4 bases, with 15 bases between.

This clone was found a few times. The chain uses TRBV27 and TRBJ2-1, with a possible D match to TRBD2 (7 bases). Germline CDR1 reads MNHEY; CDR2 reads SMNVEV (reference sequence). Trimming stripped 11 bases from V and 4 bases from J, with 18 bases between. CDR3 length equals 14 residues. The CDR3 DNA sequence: TGTGCCGCCAGGGGCGGGGGTCCTTACAATGAGCAGTTCTTC. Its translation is CAARGGGPYNEQFF.

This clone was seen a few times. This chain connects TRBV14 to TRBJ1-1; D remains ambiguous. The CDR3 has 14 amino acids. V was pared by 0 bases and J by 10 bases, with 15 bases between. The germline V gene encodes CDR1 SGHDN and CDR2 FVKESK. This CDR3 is CASSQDLGIGGAFF. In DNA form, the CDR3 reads TGTGCCAGCAGCCAAGATTTGGGGATTGGAGGAGCTTTCTTT. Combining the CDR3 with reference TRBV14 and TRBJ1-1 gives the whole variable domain EAGVTQFPSHSVIEKGQTVTLRCDPISGHDNLYWYRRVMGKEIKFLLHFVKESKQDESGMPNNRFLAERTGGTYSTLKVQPAELEDSGVYFCASSQDLGIGGAFFGQGTRLTVV.

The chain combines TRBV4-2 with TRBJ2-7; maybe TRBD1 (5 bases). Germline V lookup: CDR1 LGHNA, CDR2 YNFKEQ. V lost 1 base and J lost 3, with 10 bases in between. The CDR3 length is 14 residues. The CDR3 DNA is TGTGCCAGCAGCCAAGGAAGGGGTCACTACGAGCAGTACTTC. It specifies CASSQGRGHYEQYF.

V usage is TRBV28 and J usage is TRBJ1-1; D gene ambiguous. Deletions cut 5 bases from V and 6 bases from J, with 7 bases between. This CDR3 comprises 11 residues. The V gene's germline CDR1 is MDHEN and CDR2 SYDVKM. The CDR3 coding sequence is TGTGCCAGCAGTCGGATGGCTGAAGCTTTCTTT. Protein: CASSRMAEAFF.

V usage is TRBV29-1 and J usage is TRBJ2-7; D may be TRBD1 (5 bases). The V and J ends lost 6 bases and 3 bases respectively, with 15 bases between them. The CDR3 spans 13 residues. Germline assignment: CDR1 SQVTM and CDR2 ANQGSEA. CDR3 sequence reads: CSVALTQGYEQYF. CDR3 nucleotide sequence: TGCAGCGTCGCACTCACCCAGGGCTACGAGCAGTACTTC.

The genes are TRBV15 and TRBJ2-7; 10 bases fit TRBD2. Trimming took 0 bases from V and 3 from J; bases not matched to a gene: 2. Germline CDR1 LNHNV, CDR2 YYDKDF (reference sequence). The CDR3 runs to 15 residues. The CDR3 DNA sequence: TGTGCCACCAGCAGAGAGTCTAGCGGGGGCTACGAGCAGTACTTC. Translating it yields CATSRESSGGYEQYF.

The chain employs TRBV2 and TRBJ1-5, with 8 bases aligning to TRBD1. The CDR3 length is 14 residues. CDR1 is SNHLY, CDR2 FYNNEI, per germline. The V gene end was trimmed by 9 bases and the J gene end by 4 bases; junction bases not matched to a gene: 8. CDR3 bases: TGTGCCAGGGGAGGTACAGGGGGAAATCAGCCCCAGCATTTT. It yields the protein CARGGTGGNQPQHF.

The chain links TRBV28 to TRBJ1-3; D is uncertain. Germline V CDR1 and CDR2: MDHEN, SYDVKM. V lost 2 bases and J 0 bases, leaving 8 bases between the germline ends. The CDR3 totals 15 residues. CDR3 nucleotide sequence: TGTGCCAGCAGTTTAGAAGCAAACTCTGGAAACACCATATATTTT. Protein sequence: CASSLEANSGNTIYF.

In DNA, the CDR3 is TGTGCCAGCAGCTCCCCTTTGGGGGTAGGGTCCTACGAGCAGTACTTC. This translates into CASSSPLGVGSYEQYF. The chain recombines TRBV5-4 with TRBJ2-7; D possibly uses TRBD1 or TRBD2 (5 bases each). CDR3 length: 16 residues. V was pared by 3 bases and J by 1 base, with 17 bases between. The germline gives CDR1 SGHNT, CDR2 YYREEE (reference sequence).

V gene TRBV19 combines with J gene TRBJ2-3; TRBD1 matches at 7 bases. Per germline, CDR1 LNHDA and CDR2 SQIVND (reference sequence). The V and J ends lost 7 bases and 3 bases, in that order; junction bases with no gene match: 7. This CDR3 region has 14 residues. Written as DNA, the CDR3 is TGTGCCAGTACCGGGACAGCCCAAACAGATACGCAGTATTTT. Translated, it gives CASTGTAQTDTQYF.

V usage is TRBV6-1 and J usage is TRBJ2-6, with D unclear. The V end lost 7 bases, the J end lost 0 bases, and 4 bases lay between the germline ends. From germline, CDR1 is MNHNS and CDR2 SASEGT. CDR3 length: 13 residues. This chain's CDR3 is CASISSGANVLTF. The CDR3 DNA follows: TGTGCCAGCATAAGCTCTGGGGCCAACGTCCTGACTTTC.

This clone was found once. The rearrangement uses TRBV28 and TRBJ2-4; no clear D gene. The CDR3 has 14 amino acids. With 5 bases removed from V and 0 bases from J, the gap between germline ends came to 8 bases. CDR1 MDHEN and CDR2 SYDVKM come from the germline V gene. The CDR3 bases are TGTGCCAGCAGTCCCCTTGGAGCCAAAAACATTCAGTACTTC. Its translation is CASSPLGAKNIQYF.

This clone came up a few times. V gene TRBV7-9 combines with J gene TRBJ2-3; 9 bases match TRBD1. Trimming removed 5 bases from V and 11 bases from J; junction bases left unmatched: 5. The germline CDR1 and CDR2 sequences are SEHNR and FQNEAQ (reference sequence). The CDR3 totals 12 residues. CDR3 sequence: CASSEDRGKQYF. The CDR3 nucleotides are TGTGCCAGCAGCGAGGACAGGGGTAAGCAGTATTTT.

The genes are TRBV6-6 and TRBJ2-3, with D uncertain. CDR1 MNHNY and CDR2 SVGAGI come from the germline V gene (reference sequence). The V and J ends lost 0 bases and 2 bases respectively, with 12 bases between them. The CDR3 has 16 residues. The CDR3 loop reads CASSYSFRVNTDTQYF. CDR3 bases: TGTGCCAGCAGTTACTCGTTTCGGGTTAACACAGATACGCAGTATTTT.